This is a list of T cell receptor beta chains from one sample in a study of identical twins. TCRdb used MiXCR to reprocess the 5' RACE reads, holding one entry per CDR3 protein. The sample lists hundreds of thousands of distinct CDR3 sequences; 7% to 7.5% were seen once. The same sample was also studied in work on yellow fever vaccine responses in identical twins.

Sequenced input: PBMCs. The receptor set was obtained from a woman under 30 in good health. Each CDR3 is given with its conserved first and last residue. Fields, in order: D gene, J gene, clone size, V gene, CDR3 protein, CDR3 DNA. A D gene is named only where the DNA matches it firmly. A clone size is listed for some rows: how often the clone was seen (once, few, many), or a class if it is expanded.

TRBD1,TRBJ2-3,many,TRBV7-9,CASSSGQTSTDTQYF,TGTGCCAGCAGCTCGGGACAGACTAGCACAGATACGCAGTATTTT
NA,TRBJ2-5,few,TRBV29-1,CSVEGQGLETQYF,TGCAGCGTTGAGGGCCAAGGGTTAGAGACCCAGTACTTC
NA,TRBJ2-3,many,TRBV5-1,CASSPAGLAGLIDTQYF,TGCGCCAGCAGCCCGGCCGGGCTAGCTGGTCTCATCGATACGCAGTATTTT
NA,TRBJ2-4,many,TRBV12-3/TRBV12-4,CASSPSRAKLAKNIQYF,TGTGCCAGCAGCCCCTCGAGGGCGAAACTAGCCAAAAACATTCAGTACTTC
NA,TRBJ1-3,NA,TRBV28,CASSLWGLSGNTIYF,TGTGCCAGCAGTTTATGGGGACTCTCTGGAAACACCATATATTTT
TRBD2,TRBJ2-3,NA,TRBV10-3,CASSESSGRVIGDTQYF,TGTGCCAGCAGTGAGTCTAGCGGGAGAGTGATTGGAGATACGCAGTATTTT
NA,TRBJ2-7,few,TRBV6-2/TRBV6-3,CASSYSIDSYEQYF,TGTGCCAGCAGTTACTCTATAGACAGCTACGAGCAGTACTTC
NA,TRBJ2-1,few,TRBV25-1,CASSPTGPRGHEQFF,TGTGCCAGCAGTCCTACCGGGCCCCGGGGCCATGAGCAGTTCTTC
NA,TRBJ2-3,many,TRBV20-1,CSALASELVTQYF,TGCAGTGCTCTTGCCTCGGAACTAGTCACGCAGTATTTT
NA,TRBJ1-3,NA,TRBV6-2/TRBV6-3,CATSTGSRGNTIYF,TGTGCCACCTCAACCGGGTCCCGAGGAAACACCATATATTTT
NA,TRBJ2-1,few,TRBV6-1,CASSGLQGRNEQFF,TGTGCCAGCTCGGGTCTACAGGGTCGTAATGAGCAGTTCTTC
NA,TRBJ2-3,many,TRBV5-1,CASTDGLWGGGTDTQYF,TGCGCCAGCACCGACGGACTTTGGGGGGGCGGCACAGATACGCAGTATTTT
NA,TRBJ2-2,NA,TRBV12-3/TRBV12-4,CASSSTSGAPGELFF,TGTGCCAGCAGTTCGACGTCGGGAGCGCCCGGGGAGCTGTTTTTT
NA,TRBJ2-5,many,TRBV5-1,CASSLGGEETQYF,TGCGCCAGCAGCTTGGGAGGGGAAGAGACCCAGTACTTC
NA,TRBJ2-5,few,TRBV5-5,CATSGLQETQYF,TGTGCCACCTCGGGGCTCCAAGAGACCCAGTACTTC
NA,TRBJ2-4,few,TRBV20-1,CSASRDIQYF,TGCAGTGCTAGTCGTGACATTCAGTACTTC
NA,TRBJ2-3,many,TRBV4-2,CASSQDGPDTQYF,TGTGCCAGCAGCCAAGACGGCCCAGATACGCAGTATTTT
NA,TRBJ1-2,few,TRBV27,CPSGTVNRKIGYTF,TGTCCTTCTGGGACCGTGAACAGAAAAATCGGCTACACCTTC
TRBD2,TRBJ2-3,once,TRBV20-1,CSASRTSGMSDTQYF,TGCAGTGCTAGTCGGACTAGCGGGATGTCAGATACGCAGTATTTT
TRBD2,TRBJ2-1,many,TRBV5-1,CASSFGLAGGLNEQFF,TGCGCCAGCAGCTTCGGACTAGCGGGAGGGTTGAATGAGCAGTTCTTC
NA,TRBJ2-7,NA,TRBV3-1,CANPSKVNWQGSGEQYF,TGTGCCAACCCCAGCAAGGTGAATTGGCAGGGGAGCGGCGAGCAGTACTTC
TRBD1,TRBJ1-6,many,TRBV12-3/TRBV12-4,CASSPTGTFNSPLHF,TGTGCCAGCAGTCCGACAGGGACCTTTAATTCACCCCTCCACTTT
NA,TRBJ2-5,many,TRBV7-9,CASSLEAQETQYF,TGTGCCAGCAGCTTAGAAGCGCAAGAGACCCAGTACTTC
TRBD2,TRBJ2-5,many,TRBV29-1,CSGEGLAEKNQETQYF,TGCAGCGGGGAGGGACTAGCGGAGAAGAACCAAGAGACCCAGTACTTC
NA,TRBJ1-1,few,TRBV6-1,CASSPGTWNTEAFF,TGTGCCAGCAGTCCTGGGACATGGAACACTGAAGCTTTCTTT
TRBD1,TRBJ2-3,few,TRBV20-1,CSALPGQGGTDTQYF,TGCAGTGCTCTGCCGGGACAGGGAGGTACAGATACGCAGTATTTT
TRBD1,TRBJ2-1,many,TRBV7-2,CASSLSGGTYNEQFF,TGTGCCAGCAGTTTATCAGGGGGTACTTACAATGAGCAGTTCTTC
NA,TRBJ1-6,few,TRBV28,CASRTPGDNSPLHF,TGTGCCAGCAGAACACCGGGGGATAATTCACCCCTCCACTTT
NA,TRBJ2-2,many,TRBV24-1,CATRRSANTGELFF,TGTGCCACCAGAAGGTCTGCGAACACCGGGGAGCTGTTTTTT
NA,TRBJ1-5,many,TRBV16,CASSQSFQGFQPQHF,TGTGCCAGCAGCCAATCGTTTCAGGGGTTCCAGCCCCAGCATTTT
NA,TRBJ1-1,NA,TRBV9,CASSPAEGTTTEAFF,TGTGCCAGCAGCCCCGCAGAGGGTACGACCACTGAAGCTTTCTTT
TRBD2,TRBJ2-1,NA,TRBV28,CASSGGVGTWSRLFF,TGTGCCAGCAGTGGGGGGGTAGGGACTTGGTCAAGGCTGTTCTTC
NA,TRBJ2-2,many,TRBV29-1,CSVEDPGRLNTGELFF,TGCAGCGTTGAAGATCCGGGACGGTTGAACACCGGGGAGCTGTTTTTT
TRBD1,TRBJ2-5,NA,TRBV15,CATRARGRETQYF,TGTGCCACCAGAGCGAGGGGGCGCGAGACCCAGTACTTC
TRBD1,TRBJ2-2,few,TRBV12-3/TRBV12-4,CASTDRENTGELFF,TGTGCCAGCACCGACAGGGAAAACACCGGGGAGCTGTTTTTT
TRBD2,TRBJ2-1,few,TRBV6-1,CASRPSGGRDEQFF,TGTGCCAGCAGACCGTCGGGGGGACGCGATGAGCAGTTCTTC
NA,TRBJ2-6,few,TRBV28,CASNGQFRSGANVLTF,TGTGCCAGCAATGGTCAGTTCCGATCTGGGGCCAACGTCCTGACTTTC
NA,TRBJ2-3,few,TRBV10-3,CAISESLGHWFHTNTDTQYF,TGTGCCATCAGTGAGTCTCTGGGCCATTGGTTTCACACCAACACAGATACGCAGTATTTT
NA,TRBJ1-2,few,TRBV7-2,CASSPAGVGYGYTF,TGTGCCAGCAGCCCCGCGGGGGTAGGCTATGGCTACACCTTC
NA,TRBJ1-3,few,TRBV13,CASSLYPARLSGNTIYF,TGTGCCAGCAGCTTATATCCGGCAAGACTCTCTGGAAACACCATATATTTT
TRBD2,TRBJ2-5,few,TRBV24-1,CATSETSGGAGETQYF,TGTGCCACCAGTGAGACTAGCGGGGGGGCGGGGGAGACCCAGTACTTC
NA,TRBJ2-3,NA,TRBV25-1,CASSEGPGRRDTQYF,TGTGCCAGCAGTGAGGGTCCAGGTAGACGCGATACGCAGTATTTT